This TCR beta chain was obtained from a study of shared clonotypes between healthy human individuals. Losses at the gene ends were 4 bases for V and 5 bases for J; bases not matched to a gene: 14. The CDR3 sequence is 17 residues long. The germline V gene encodes CDR1 SQVTM and CDR2 ANQGSEA. Data came from immunoSEQ multiplex PCR; TCRdb stores just in-frame clones and leaves some out. Of about 1.5 million clones in the sample, roughly 96% were seen once. This sequence joins TRBV29-1 and TRBJ2-2, with 9 bases identical to TRBD2. The material sequenced was naive CD4+ T cells sorted from blood. Subset defined: CD45RA+ positively selected. The source of this sequence is a man aged 30 to 39 in good health. The CDR3 DNA reads as TGCAGCGTTGTGGGTGCGGGGCTAGCGGGAATAACCGGGGAGCTGTTTTTT. Protein: CSVVGAGLAGITGELFF.